A selection of T cell receptor beta chains follows, all from one sample in a study of blood T cell repertoires in COVID-19. Method: immunoSEQ multiplex PCR; TCRdb's copy keeps in-frame clones and lacks some. The sample includes about 400,000 clones, roughly 90% seen only once; the top ten take less than 2%. The sequenced sample was PBMCs or T cells enriched from blood (not recorded which). The receptors were gathered from a woman aged 25 to 39 who had recovered from COVID-19. The CDR3 runs from the conserved cysteine through the conserved F or W. D genes are given only for firm matches.

J	V	D	CDR3	DNA
TRBJ2-1	TRBV5-1	.	CASSLGSGIEQFF	TGCGCCAGCAGCTTGGGTAGCGGAATTGAGCAGTTCTTC
TRBJ2-6	TRBV7-2	.	CASSLKAGSGAGANVLTF	TGTGCCAGCAGCCTAAAGGCTGGGTCCGGGGCTGGGGCCAACGTCCTGACTTTC
TRBJ2-1	TRBV9	.	CASSYTADYNEQFF	TGTGCCAGCAGCTACACCGCGGATTACAATGAGCAGTTCTTC
TRBJ1-4	TRBV15	.	CATSSQGIDEKLFF	TGTGCCACCAGCAGCCAGGGGATAGATGAAAAACTGTTTTTT
TRBJ1-6	TRBV7-8	TRBD1	CASSKQDRPIRSPLHF	TGTGCCAGCAGTAAACAGGACAGGCCTATCCGGTCACCCCTCCACTTT
TRBJ1-1	TRBV5-1	.	CASRSGGDTEAFF	TGCGCCAGCCGGAGCGGCGGGGACACTGAAGCTTTCTTT
TRBJ2-3	TRBV3-1/TRBV3-2	TRBD2	CASSQGGRETDTQYF	TGTGCCAGCAGCCAAGGCGGGAGAGAGACAGATACGCAGTATTTT
TRBJ2-7	TRBV28	TRBD2	CASSLYLAGSYEQYF	TGTGCCAGCAGTTTATACCTAGCGGGATCCTACGAGCAGTACTTC
TRBJ1-3	TRBV7-9	TRBD1	CASSEDRGIGNTIYF	TGTGCCAGCAGCGAAGACAGGGGGATTGGAAACACCATATATTTT
TRBJ1-5	TRBV28	.	CASSFPGNQPQHF	TGTGCCAGCAGTTTCCCCGGCAATCAGCCCCAGCATTTT
TRBJ1-2	TRBV18	TRBD1	CASSRGTDYGYTF	TGTGCCAGCTCACGCGGGACAGACTATGGCTACACCTTC
TRBJ1-1	TRBV27	TRBD1	CASNPGGLVNTEAFF	TGTGCCAGTAACCCAGGGGGGCTCGTGAACACTGAAGCTTTCTTT
TRBJ2-1	TRBV9	TRBD1	CASSGVRDRVWLEQFF	TGTGCCAGCAGCGGGGTCCGGGACAGGGTTTGGCTCGAGCAGTTCTTC
TRBJ2-2	TRBV19	TRBD1	CASSGTGAKNTGELFF	TGTGCCAGTAGTGGCACAGGGGCGAAGAACACCGGGGAGCTGTTTTTT
TRBJ2-5	TRBV13	TRBD1	CASRSTGVGGTQYF	TGTGCCAGCAGGTCGACAGGGGTTGGCGGGACCCAGTACTTC
TRBJ2-5	TRBV3-1/TRBV3-2	TRBD2	CASSPTGTSGMETQYF	TGTGCCAGCAGCCCAACCGGGACTAGCGGGATGGAGACCCAGTACTTC
TRBJ1-6	TRBV7-2	TRBD1	CASSTQGARNSPLHF	TGTGCCAGCAGCACCCAGGGGGCGCGCAATTCACCCCTCCACTTT
TRBJ1-6	TRBV30	TRBD1	CAWDRDSPLHF	TGTGCCTGGGACAGGGATTCACCCCTCCACTTT